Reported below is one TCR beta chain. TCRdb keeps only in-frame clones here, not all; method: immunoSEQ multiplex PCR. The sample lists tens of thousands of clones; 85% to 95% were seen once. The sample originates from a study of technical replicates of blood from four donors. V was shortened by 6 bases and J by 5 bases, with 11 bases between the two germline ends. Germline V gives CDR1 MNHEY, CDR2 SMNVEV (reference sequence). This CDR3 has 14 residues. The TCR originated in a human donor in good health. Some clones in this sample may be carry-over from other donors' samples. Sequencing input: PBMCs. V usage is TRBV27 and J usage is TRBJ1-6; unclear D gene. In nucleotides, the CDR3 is TGTGCCAGCAGCAGGTCTGTAAATAATTCACCCCTCCACTTT. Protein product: CASSRSVNNSPLHF.